The 18 T cell receptor beta chains reported below all come from one sample, sequenced in a study of blood T cell repertoires in COVID-19. Generated by immunoSEQ multiplex PCR, the TCRdb table keeps only in-frame clones and is missing some. Among a few hundred thousand clones listed, over 85% were seen once. Specimen: PBMCs or T cells enriched from blood (not recorded which). Receptors originate from a woman aged 30 to 39 who had recovered from COVID-19.

The chain recombines TRBV7-9 with TRBJ1-2; 10 nucleotides align to TRBD1. Germline trimming cut 4 bases from V and 2 bases from J; bases unmatched to any gene: 4. The germline V gene has CDR1 SEHNR and CDR2 FQNEAQ (reference sequence). This CDR3 has 15 residues. The CDR3 sequence is CASSSGGQGNYGYTF. For the CDR3, the DNA is TGTGCCAGCAGCTCTGGGGGACAGGGGAACTATGGCTACACCTTC.

V and J are TRBV7-9 and TRBJ1-2; TRBD1 aligns across 8 bases. The CDR3 has 13 residues. Germline V gives CDR1 SEHNR, CDR2 FQNEAQ (reference sequence). Unmatched junction bases numbered 4, after V lost 5 bases and J lost 5 bases. For the CDR3, the DNA is TGTGCCAGCAGCCCGAGACAGGGGTATGGCTACACCTTC. It specifies CASSPRQGYGYTF. Full variable domain (missing parts from reference TRBV7-9 and TRBJ1-2): DTGVSQNPRHKITKRGQNVTFRCDPISEHNRLYWYRQTLGQGPEFLTYFQNEAQLEKSRLLSDRFSAERPKGSFSTLEIQRTEQGDSAMYLCASSPRQGYGYTFGSGTRLTVV.

This chain connects TRBV2 to TRBJ1-5; D gene ambiguous. Germline V gene lookup returns CDR1 SNHLY and CDR2 FYNNEI. V was cut by 6 bases and J by 3 bases, with 9 bases left in between. The CDR3 totals 13 residues. The CDR3: CASRQLINQPQHF. The CDR3 region has the DNA TGTGCCAGCAGGCAGTTAATCAATCAGCCCCAGCATTTT. Full variable domain (remainder filled in from reference TRBV2 and TRBJ1-5): EPEVTQTPSHQVTQMGQEVILRCVPISNHLYFYWYRQILGQKVEFLVSFYNNEISEKSEIFDDQFSVERPDGSNFTLKIRSTKLEDSAMYFCASRQLINQPQHFGDGTRLSIL.

The chain combines TRBV11-3 with TRBJ2-1; the D gene is possibly TRBD1 (6 bases). CDR1 and CDR2 (germline): SGHNT, YENEEA. The germline V and J ends were trimmed by 5 bases and 0 bases, with 8 bases remaining between them. The CDR3 spans 14 residues. The CDR3 protein is CASSMDSSYNEQFF. The CDR3 DNA reads TGTGCCAGCAGCATGGACAGCTCCTACAATGAGCAGTTCTTC.

The chain couples TRBV5-1 to TRBJ2-5, with D tentatively TRBD1 (5 bases). Germline V lookup: CDR1 SGHRS, CDR2 YFSETQ. This CDR3 spans 16 amino acids. The ends were cut back, 4 bases at V and 2 bases at J, with 18 bases in the middle. CDR3 bases: TGCGCCAGCAGCCTAACAGGCGTCGTCCTACAAGAGACCCAGTACTTC. This gives the protein CASSLTGVVLQETQYF.

The V and J genes are TRBV5-5 and TRBJ1-1; D not resolved. The germline V and J ends were trimmed by 2 bases and 7 bases, with 9 bases remaining between them. This CDR3 spans 12 amino acids. Germline assignment: CDR1 SGHKS and CDR2 YYEKEE (reference sequence). This CDR3 reads CASSFSRLEAFF. CDR3 DNA sequence: TGTGCCAGCAGCTTCTCGAGGCTTGAAGCTTTCTTT. The full variable domain, in which reference TRBV5-5 and TRBJ1-1 provide the parts outside the CDR3, is DAGVTQSPTHLIKTRGQQVTLRCSPISGHKSVSWYQQVLGQGPQFIFQYYEKEERGRGNFPDRFSARQFPNYSSELNVNALLLGDSALYLCASSFSRLEAFFGQGTRLTVV.

This chain links TRBV28 with TRBJ2-5; the D gene is possibly TRBD2 (6 bases). The CDR3 is 14 residues long. The ends were cut back, 5 bases at V and 2 bases at J, with 12 bases in the middle. From germline, CDR1 is MDHEN and CDR2 SYDVKM. The CDR3 protein is CASSPAGRQETQYF. As DNA, the CDR3 is TGTGCCAGCAGTCCCGCCGGGAGACAAGAGACCCAGTACTTC.

V and J are TRBV7-9 and TRBJ2-7; D is unclear. With 2 bases removed from V and 0 bases from J, the gap between germline ends came to 11 bases. This CDR3 region has 15 residues. Germline-derived CDR1 and CDR2 are SEHNR and FQNEAQ (reference sequence). CDR3 residues: CASSLSTVSSYEQYF. In DNA form, the CDR3 reads TGTGCCAGCAGCTTATCCACAGTTTCCTCCTACGAGCAGTACTTC.

This clone has a handful of counts. The chain couples TRBV6-5 to TRBJ2-7; D remains ambiguous. CDR1 and CDR2 (germline): MNHEY, SVGAGI. Trimming took 2 bases from V and 3 from J, leaving 8 bases between them. The CDR3 loop spans 13 amino acids. The CDR3 spells CASSYGYSYEQYF. CDR3 nucleotides: TGTGCCAGCAGTTACGGTTACAGCTACGAGCAGTACTTC.

The genes are TRBV9 and TRBJ2-3; D remains unclear. The germline gives CDR1 SGDLS, CDR2 YYNGEE. V was cut by 1 base and J by 8 bases, with 17 bases left in between. The CDR3 sequence is 15 residues long. The chain's CDR3 is CASSVNVVGDGTQYF. CDR3 in DNA: TGTGCCAGCAGCGTAAATGTCGTCGGTGATGGTACGCAGTATTTT.

This clone appeared a single time. The chain carries TRBV21-1 and TRBJ2-3; the table's D call, TRBD2, was not checked against the DNA. TRBV21-1 represents a pseudogene. There are 15 residues in the CDR3. The CDR3: CASGLSGGAADTQYF. Written as DNA, the CDR3 is TGTGCCAGCGGACTCAGCGGGGGGGCCGCAGATACGCAGTATTTT.

The V and J genes are TRBV6-5 and TRBJ2-7; D is undetermined. Trimming shortened V by 2 bases and J by 5 bases, and 10 bases separated the two germline ends. Germline CDR1 and CDR2: MNHEY and SVGAGI. This CDR3 is 13 amino acids long. The DNA of the CDR3 is TGTGCCAGCAGTTACGGCTTGGTCCACGAGCAGTACTTC. This translates into CASSYGLVHEQYF.

This chain uses TRBV6-1 with TRBJ1-6; D call uncertain. V was cut by 0 bases and J by 0 bases, with 6 bases left in between. The CDR3 covers 16 residues. The germline V gene encodes CDR1 MNHNS and CDR2 SASEGT. Here the CDR3 reads CASSEAALSYNSPLHF. Written as DNA, the CDR3 is TGTGCCAGCAGTGAAGCGGCCCTCTCCTATAATTCACCCCTCCACTTT.

The chain uses TRBV30 and TRBJ1-4; tentatively, D is TRBD1 (6 bases). This CDR3 region has 14 residues. Germline V CDR1 and CDR2: GTSNPN, SVGIG (reference sequence). With 2 bases removed from V and 5 bases from J, the gap between germline ends came to 12 bases. CDR3 DNA: TGTGCCTGGAGTAGAGACAGGTCAAATGAAAAACTGTTTTTT. It translates to CAWSRDRSNEKLFF. Combining the CDR3 with reference TRBV30 and TRBJ1-4 gives the whole variable domain SQTIHQWPATLVQPVGSPLSLECTVEGTSNPNLYWYRQAAGRGLQLLFYSVGIGQISSEVPQNLSASRPQDRQFILSSKKLLLSDSGFYLCAWSRDRSNEKLFFGSGTQLSVL.

V gene TRBV19 combines with J gene TRBJ1-5; D perhaps matches TRBD1 (5 bases). Trimming removed 11 bases at V and 0 bases at J, with 14 bases between. CDR1 LNHDA and CDR2 SQIVND come from the germline V gene (reference sequence). The CDR3 is 14 residues long. Written as DNA, the CDR3 is TGTGCCGCTCGGGGGTCATATAGCAATCAGCCCCAGCATTTT. Protein: CAARGSYSNQPQHF.

The chain carries TRBV2 and TRBJ2-7; TRBD1 agrees at 7 bases. V lost 8 bases and J lost 6; bases outside the gene matches: 10. The CDR3 spans 13 residues. Germline V gives CDR1 SNHLY, CDR2 FYNNEI. This CDR3 reads CASSGQTRFEQYF. DNA of the CDR3: TGTGCCAGCTCGGGACAGACCCGGTTCGAGCAGTACTTC. Based on the CDR3 plus reference TRBV2 and TRBJ2-7, the full variable domain is EPEVTQTPSHQVTQMGQEVILRCVPISNHLYFYWYRQILGQKVEFLVSFYNNEISEKSEIFDDQFSVERPDGSNFTLKIRSTKLEDSAMYFCASSGQTRFEQYFGPGTRLTVT.

This rearrangement joins TRBV12-3 or TRBV12-4 to TRBJ1-2, with D possibly TRBD1 on 6 matching bases. The length of the CDR3 is 12 residues. Deletions cut 8 bases from V and 4 bases from J, with 11 bases between. The CDR3 sequence is CASGLDSYGYTF. CDR3 DNA sequence: TGTGCCAGCGGTCTGGACAGCTATGGCTACACCTTC.

This clone was seen a single time. The CDR3 spells CASSADRGQDAEAFF. The CDR3 DNA reads as TGCGCCAGCAGCGCTGACAGGGGGCAAGACGCTGAAGCTTTCTTT. The chain recombines TRBV5-1 with TRBJ1-1; 10 bases are a match to TRBD1. CDR3 length equals 15 residues. Trimming cost V 4 bases and J 6 bases; bases outside gene matches: 9. CDR1 is SGHRS and CDR2 is YFSETQ in the germline V gene.